This T cell receptor beta chain was sequenced in a study of T cell responses to AZD1222 COVID-19 vaccine. Profiled with immunoSEQ multiplex PCR; TCRdb holds only in-frame clones, not every one. The table has 170,000 or so clones, roughly 93% seen once. Deletions cut 0 bases from V and 1 base from J, with 7 bases between. This CDR3 has 14 amino acids. Germline CDR1 is GTSNPN and CDR2 is SVGIG (reference sequence). As regards this clone: Its antigen is currently unknown.

Study-level points and caveats: It should be noted that donors were predominantly white British and more often female, and clonal diversity was possibly underestimated. An increase in Spike-specific TCR breadth and depth was observed after two AZD1222 doses. Repertoire samples came only from after the peak T cell response. Baseline serology detected seropositivity in only a handful of AZD1222 recipients.

The chain couples TRBV30 to TRBJ2-4; D unresolved. The sequence was collected from an adult who received the MenACWY meningococcal vaccine as a control. The material was peripheral blood, obtained 28 days after the second dose of the MenACWY control vaccine. The chain's CDR3 is CAWSVLRAKNIQYF. CDR3 sequence (DNA): TGTGCCTGGAGTGTCCTAAGGGCCAAAAACATTCAGTACTTC.